One sample yielded the 8 T cell receptor beta chains listed below, sequenced in a study of chemoradiotherapy in HPV16-positive cancers. The table came from immunoSEQ multiplex PCR; TCRdb's copy has only in-frame clones and leaves some out. The top ten hold roughly 14% of the sample, which has more than 15,000 clones, approximately 90% seen once. Sample: blood, taken from a patient who underwent chemoradiotherapy. The receptors originated from a human donor with HPV-associated anogenital cancer.

This chain uses TRBV4-2 with TRBJ1-1, with D possibly TRBD1 on 5 matching bases. The CDR3 loop spans 13 amino acids. Trimming cost V 4 bases and J 3 bases, with 9 bases left between them. Germline CDR1 LGHNA, CDR2 YNFKEQ. CDR3 sequence: CASSPGGYTEAFF. The CDR3 nucleotides are TGTGCCAGCAGCCCCGGGGGGTACACTGAAGCTTTCTTT.

The J gene is TRBJ1-5, the V gene TRBV9; D is unclear. Per germline, CDR1 SGDLS and CDR2 YYNGEE. V lost 2 bases and J 3 bases, leaving 6 bases between the germline ends. This CDR3 is built from 13 residues. The CDR3 spells CASSVSANQPQHF. CDR3 nucleotides: TGTGCCAGCAGCGTCAGTGCCAATCAGCCCCAGCATTTT.

The rearrangement links TRBV15 to TRBJ1-5, with no clear D. Germline V CDR1 and CDR2: LNHNV, YYDKDF (reference sequence). V shed 0 bases and J shed 5 bases, with 17 bases lying between them. This CDR3 has 17 residues. CDR3 DNA sequence: TGTGCCACCAGCAGAGACTTACACACCGGCGGGGATCAGCCCCAGCATTTT. Its translation: CATSRDLHTGGDQPQHF.

The chain has TRBV7-2 and TRBJ2-5, with D maybe TRBD2 (6 bases). CDR3 length: 14 amino acids. Germline V CDR1 and CDR2: SGHTA, FQGNSA. Trimming pared 5 bases from V and 0 bases from J, leaving 10 bases between. The CDR3 nucleotides are TGTGCCAGCAGCCAGGACTACTACCAAGAGACCCAGTACTTC. Translated: CASSQDYYQETQYF.

In this sample, this clone turned up a few times. The chain has TRBV6-4 and TRBJ2-2, with TRBD2 as a possible D gene (5 bases). Trimming stripped 6 bases from V and 5 bases from J, with 10 bases between. Germline V gene data show CDR1 as MRHNA and CDR2 as SNTAGT. This CDR3 region has 13 residues. The CDR3 DNA is TGTGCCAGCAGCTATAGCGAGACCGGGGAGCTGTTTTTT. Translated: CASSYSETGELFF.

The chain links TRBV6-6 to TRBJ1-1; D ambiguous. The CDR3 extends over 11 amino acids. Germline V gives CDR1 MNHNY, CDR2 SVGAGI (reference sequence). Trimming took 7 bases from V and 5 from J, leaving 8 bases between them. CDR3 protein: CASMYGTEAFF. For the CDR3, the DNA is TGTGCCAGCATGTATGGGACTGAAGCTTTCTTT.

The gene calls are TRBV9 and TRBJ1-1; weak D call: TRBD1 (5 bases). The CDR3 is made up of 13 amino acids. Trimming removed 3 bases from V and 3 bases from J, with 9 bases in between. The germline CDR1 and CDR2 sequences are SGDLS and YYNGEE. Written as DNA, the CDR3 is TGTGCCAGCAGCGGTGGGGCCTACACTGAAGCTTTCTTT. It translates to CASSGGAYTEAFF. Full variable domain (remainder filled in from reference TRBV9 and TRBJ1-1): DSGVTQTPKHLITATGQRVTLRCSPRSGDLSVYWYQQSLDQGLQFLIQYYNGEERAKGNILERFSAQQFPDLHSELNLSSLELGDSALYFCASSGGAYTEAFFGQGTRLTVV.

The genes are TRBV18 and TRBJ1-1; D not resolved. Germline V gene lookup returns CDR1 KGHSH and CDR2 LQKENI. This CDR3 spans 16 amino acids. V lost 0 bases, J lost 8 bases, and 19 bases lay in between. The CDR3 DNA reads TGTGCCAGCTCACCACCGGGCAGGTCTCTTCAAGTCGAAGCTTTCTTT. This gives the protein CASSPPGRSLQVEAFF.